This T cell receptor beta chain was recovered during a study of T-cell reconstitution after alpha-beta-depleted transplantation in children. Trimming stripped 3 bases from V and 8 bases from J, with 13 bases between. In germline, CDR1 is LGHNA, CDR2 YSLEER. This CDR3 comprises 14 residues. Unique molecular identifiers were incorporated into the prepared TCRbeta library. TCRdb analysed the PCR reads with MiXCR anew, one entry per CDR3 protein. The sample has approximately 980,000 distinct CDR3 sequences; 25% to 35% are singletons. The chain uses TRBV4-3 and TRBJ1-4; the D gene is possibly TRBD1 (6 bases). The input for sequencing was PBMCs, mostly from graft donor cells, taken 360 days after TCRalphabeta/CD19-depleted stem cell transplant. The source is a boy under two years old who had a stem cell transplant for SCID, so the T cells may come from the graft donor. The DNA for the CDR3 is TGCGCCAGCAGCCATTCGGACAGATTAGAAAAACTGTTTTTT. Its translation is CASSHSDRLEKLFF.